This T cell receptor beta chain was profiled in a study of technical replicates of blood from a handful of donors. This CDR3 is 14 amino acids long. Trimming shortened V by 4 bases and J by 1 base, and 12 bases separated the two germline ends. CDR1 and CDR2 from the germline V gene are SGHRS and YFSETQ. Clones were read by immunoSEQ multiplex PCR, and TCRdb kept only the in-frame ones, dropping some. Found here are just over 55,000 clones, 93% of them singletons; the top ten hold 4.2%. This sequence originates from a human donor in good health. Some clones in this sample may be carry-over from other donors' samples. Sequences were obtained from PBMCs. The chain combines TRBV5-1 with TRBJ2-7; tentatively, D is TRBD2 (6 bases). CDR3 sequence: CASSPLAASYEQYF. CDR3 in DNA: TGCGCCAGCAGCCCTTTAGCGGCATCCTACGAGCAGTACTTC.